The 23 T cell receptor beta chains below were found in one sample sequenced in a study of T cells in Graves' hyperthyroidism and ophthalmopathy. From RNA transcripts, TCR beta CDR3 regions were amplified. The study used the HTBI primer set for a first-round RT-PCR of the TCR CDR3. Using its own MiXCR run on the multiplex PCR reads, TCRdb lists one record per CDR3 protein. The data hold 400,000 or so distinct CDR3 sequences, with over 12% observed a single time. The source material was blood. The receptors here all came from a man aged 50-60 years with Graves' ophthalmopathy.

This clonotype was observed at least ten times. The CDR3 loop is CATSEPRPRNGQGAFAYEQYF. CDR3 sequence (DNA): TGTGCCACCAGTGAGCCGCGCCCCAGGAACGGACAGGGGGCTTTCGCCTACGAGCAGTACTTC. This sequence joins TRBV24-1 and TRBJ2-7; 11 nucleotides line up with TRBD1. This CDR3 is 21 amino acids long. Germline CDR1 is KGHDR and CDR2 is SFDVKD. V lost 4 bases, J lost 2 bases, and 21 bases stayed unmatched.

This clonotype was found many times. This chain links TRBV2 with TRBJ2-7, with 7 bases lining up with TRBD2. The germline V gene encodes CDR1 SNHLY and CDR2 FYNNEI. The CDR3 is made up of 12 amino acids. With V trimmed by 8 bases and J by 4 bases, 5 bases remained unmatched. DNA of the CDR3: TGTGCCAGCCTAGCGGAGCTTTACGAGCAGTACTTC. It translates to CASLAELYEQYF. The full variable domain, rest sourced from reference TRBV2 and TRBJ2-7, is EPEVTQTPSHQVTQMGQEVILRCVPISNHLYFYWYRQILGQKVEFLVSFYNNEISEKSEIFDDQFSVERPDGSNFTLKIRSTKLEDSAMYFCASLAELYEQYFGPGTRLTVT.

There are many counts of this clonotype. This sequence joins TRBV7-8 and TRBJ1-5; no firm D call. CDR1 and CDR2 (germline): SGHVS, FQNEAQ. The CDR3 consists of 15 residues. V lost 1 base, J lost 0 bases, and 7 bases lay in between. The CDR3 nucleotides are TGTGCCAGCAGCTTAGAACTCAATAGCAATCAGCCCCAGCATTTT. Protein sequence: CASSLELNSNQPQHF.

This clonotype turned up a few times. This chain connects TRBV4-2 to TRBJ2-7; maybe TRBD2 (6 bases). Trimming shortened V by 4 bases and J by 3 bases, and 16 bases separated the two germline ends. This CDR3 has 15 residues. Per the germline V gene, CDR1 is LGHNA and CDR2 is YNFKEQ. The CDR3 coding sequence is TGTGCCAGCAGCCCGGACTATGAAAACGTCTACGAGCAGTACTTC. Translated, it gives CASSPDYENVYEQYF.

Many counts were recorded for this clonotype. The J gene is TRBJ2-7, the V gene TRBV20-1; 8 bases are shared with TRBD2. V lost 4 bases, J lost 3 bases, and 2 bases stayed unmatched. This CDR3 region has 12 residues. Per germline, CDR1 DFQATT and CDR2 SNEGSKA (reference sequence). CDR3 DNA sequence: TGCAGTGCTATAGCGGGAAACTACGAGCAGTACTTC. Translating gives CSAIAGNYEQYF.

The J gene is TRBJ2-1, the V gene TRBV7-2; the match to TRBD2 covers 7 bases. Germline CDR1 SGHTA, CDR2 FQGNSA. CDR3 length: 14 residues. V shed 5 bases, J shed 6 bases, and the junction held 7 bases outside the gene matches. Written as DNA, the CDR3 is TGTGCCAGCAGCAATAGCGGGTCTCCCAATGAGCAGTTCTTC. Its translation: CASSNSGSPNEQFF. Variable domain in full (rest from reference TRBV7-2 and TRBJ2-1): GAGVSQSPSNKVTEKGKDVELRCDPISGHTALYWYRQSLGQGLEFLIYFQGNSAPDKSGLPSDRFSAERTGGSVSTLTIQRTQQEDSAVYLCASSNSGSPNEQFFGPGTRLTVL.

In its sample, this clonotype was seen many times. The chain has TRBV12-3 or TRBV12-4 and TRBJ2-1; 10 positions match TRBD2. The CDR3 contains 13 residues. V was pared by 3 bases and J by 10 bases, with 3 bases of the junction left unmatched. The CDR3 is CASSFEGLAEQFF. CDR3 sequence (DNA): TGTGCCAGCAGTTTTGAGGGACTAGCGGAGCAGTTCTTC.

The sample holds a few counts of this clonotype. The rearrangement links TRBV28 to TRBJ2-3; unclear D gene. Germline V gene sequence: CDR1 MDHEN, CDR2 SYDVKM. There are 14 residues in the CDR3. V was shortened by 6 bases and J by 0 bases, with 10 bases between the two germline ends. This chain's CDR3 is CASRIRSSTDTQYF. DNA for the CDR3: TGTGCCAGCAGAATCCGATCTAGCACAGATACGCAGTATTTT.

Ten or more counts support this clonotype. The CDR3 sequence: CASSQVPTRGNTEAFF. The CDR3 DNA reads TGTGCCAGCAGCCAAGTGCCGACGCGGGGGAACACTGAAGCTTTCTTT. The chain is built from TRBV3-1 and TRBJ1-1; no clear D. The V gene's germline CDR1 is LGHDT and CDR2 YNNKEL (reference sequence). V was pared by 1 base and J by 1 base, with 13 bases between. This CDR3 spans 16 amino acids.

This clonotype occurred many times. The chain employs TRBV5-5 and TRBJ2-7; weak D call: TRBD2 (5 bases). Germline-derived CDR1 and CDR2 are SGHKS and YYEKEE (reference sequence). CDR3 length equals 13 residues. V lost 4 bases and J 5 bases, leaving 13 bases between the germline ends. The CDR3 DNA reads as TGTGCCAGCAGCCCCATTGACGGGGACGAGCAGTACTTC. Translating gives CASSPIDGDEQYF.

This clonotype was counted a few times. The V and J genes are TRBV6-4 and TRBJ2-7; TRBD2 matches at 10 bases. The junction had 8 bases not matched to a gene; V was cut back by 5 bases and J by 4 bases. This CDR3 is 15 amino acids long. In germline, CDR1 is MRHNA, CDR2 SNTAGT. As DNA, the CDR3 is TGTGCCAGCAGTTACGTGATAGCGGGAGGATACGAGCAGTACTTC. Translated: CASSYVIAGGYEQYF.

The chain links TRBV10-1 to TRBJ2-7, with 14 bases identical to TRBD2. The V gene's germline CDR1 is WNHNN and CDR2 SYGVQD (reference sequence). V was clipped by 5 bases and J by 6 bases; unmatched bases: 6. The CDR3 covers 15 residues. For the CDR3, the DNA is TGCGCCAGCAGTCCCGGGACTAGCGGGAGATCCGAGCAGTACTTC. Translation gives CASSPGTSGRSEQYF.

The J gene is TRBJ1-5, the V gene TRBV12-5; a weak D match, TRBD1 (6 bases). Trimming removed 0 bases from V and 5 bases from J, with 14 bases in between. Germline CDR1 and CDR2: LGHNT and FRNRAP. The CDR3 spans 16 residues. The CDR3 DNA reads TGTGCTAGTGGTTTGGTACCGGCAGGGGTGGATCAGCCCCAGCATTTT. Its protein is CASGLVPAGVDQPQHF.

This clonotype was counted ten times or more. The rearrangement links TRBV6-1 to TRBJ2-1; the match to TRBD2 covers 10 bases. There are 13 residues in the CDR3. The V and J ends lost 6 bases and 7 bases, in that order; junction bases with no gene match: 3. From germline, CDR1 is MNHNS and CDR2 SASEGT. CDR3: CASRKGLANEQFF. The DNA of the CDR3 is TGTGCCAGCAGGAAGGGACTAGCGAATGAGCAGTTCTTC.

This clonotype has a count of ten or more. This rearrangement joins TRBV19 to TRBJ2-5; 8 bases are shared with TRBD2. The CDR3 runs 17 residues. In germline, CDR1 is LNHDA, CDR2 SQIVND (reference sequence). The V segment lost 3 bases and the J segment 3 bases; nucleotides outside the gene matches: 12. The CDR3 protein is CASSIGGSGTRKETQYF. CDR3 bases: TGTGCCAGTAGTATCGGGGGTAGCGGGACTCGCAAAGAGACCCAGTACTTC.

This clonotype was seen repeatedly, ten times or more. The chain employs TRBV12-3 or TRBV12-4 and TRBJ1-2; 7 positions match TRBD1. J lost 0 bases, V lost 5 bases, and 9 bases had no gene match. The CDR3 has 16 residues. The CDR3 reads CASSNTGTEANYGYTF. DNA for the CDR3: TGTGCCAGCAGTAACACCGGGACAGAAGCTAACTATGGCTACACCTTC.

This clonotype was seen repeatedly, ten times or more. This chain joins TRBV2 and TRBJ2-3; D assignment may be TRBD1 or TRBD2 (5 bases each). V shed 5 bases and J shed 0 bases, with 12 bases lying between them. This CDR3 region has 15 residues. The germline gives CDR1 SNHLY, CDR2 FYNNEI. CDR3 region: CASSSGTVSTDTQYF. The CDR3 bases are TGTGCCAGCAGTTCCGGGACGGTGAGCACAGATACGCAGTATTTT.

CDR3 DNA: TGTGCCAGCAGCGGGGCGGGAGACTACGAGCAGTACTTC. It codes for CASSGAGDYEQYF. The V gene is TRBV4-2, the J gene TRBJ2-7, with 7 nucleotides matching TRBD2. Per germline, CDR1 LGHNA and CDR2 YNFKEQ. The CDR3 loop spans 13 amino acids. V trimming: 5 bases; J trimming: 3 bases; junction bases outside the gene matches: 4.

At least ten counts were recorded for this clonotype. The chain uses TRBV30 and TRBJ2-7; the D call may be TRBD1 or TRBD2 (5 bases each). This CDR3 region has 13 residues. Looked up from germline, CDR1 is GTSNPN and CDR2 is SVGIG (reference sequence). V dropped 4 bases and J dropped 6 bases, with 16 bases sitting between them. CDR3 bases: TGTGCCTGGACTGCCGGGACGACGGGCGAGCAGTACTTC. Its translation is CAWTAGTTGEQYF.

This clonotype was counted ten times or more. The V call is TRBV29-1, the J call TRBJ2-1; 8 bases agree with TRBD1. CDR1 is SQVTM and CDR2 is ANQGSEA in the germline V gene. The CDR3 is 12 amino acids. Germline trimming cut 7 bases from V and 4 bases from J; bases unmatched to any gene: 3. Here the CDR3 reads CSATGVYNEQFF. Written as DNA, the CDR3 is TGCAGCGCGACAGGGGTTTACAATGAGCAGTTCTTC.

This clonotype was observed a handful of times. This chain's CDR3 is CSAIPPLGRGYTF. The CDR3 coding sequence is TGCAGTGCTATCCCCCCCTTGGGGCGAGGCTACACCTTC. V is TRBV20-1 and J is TRBJ1-2; maybe TRBD1 (5 bases). V was trimmed by 4 bases and J by 8 bases, leaving 17 bases between them. The germline V gene has CDR1 DFQATT and CDR2 SNEGSKA (reference sequence). This CDR3 has 13 amino acids.

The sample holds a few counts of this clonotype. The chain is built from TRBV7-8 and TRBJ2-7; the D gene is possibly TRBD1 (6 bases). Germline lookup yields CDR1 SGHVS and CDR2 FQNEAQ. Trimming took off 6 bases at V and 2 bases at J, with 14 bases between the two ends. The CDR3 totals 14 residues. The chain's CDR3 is CASSLRDTAYEQYF. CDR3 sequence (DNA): TGTGCCAGCAGTTTAAGGGACACAGCCTACGAGCAGTACTTC.

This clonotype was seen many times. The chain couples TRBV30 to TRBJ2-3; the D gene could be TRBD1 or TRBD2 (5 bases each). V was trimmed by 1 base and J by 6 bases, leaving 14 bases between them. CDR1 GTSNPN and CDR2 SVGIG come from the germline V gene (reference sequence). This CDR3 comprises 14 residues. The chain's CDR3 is CAWSGTWGGDTQYF. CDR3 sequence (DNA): TGTGCCTGGAGTGGGACCTGGGGCGGGGATACGCAGTATTTT.